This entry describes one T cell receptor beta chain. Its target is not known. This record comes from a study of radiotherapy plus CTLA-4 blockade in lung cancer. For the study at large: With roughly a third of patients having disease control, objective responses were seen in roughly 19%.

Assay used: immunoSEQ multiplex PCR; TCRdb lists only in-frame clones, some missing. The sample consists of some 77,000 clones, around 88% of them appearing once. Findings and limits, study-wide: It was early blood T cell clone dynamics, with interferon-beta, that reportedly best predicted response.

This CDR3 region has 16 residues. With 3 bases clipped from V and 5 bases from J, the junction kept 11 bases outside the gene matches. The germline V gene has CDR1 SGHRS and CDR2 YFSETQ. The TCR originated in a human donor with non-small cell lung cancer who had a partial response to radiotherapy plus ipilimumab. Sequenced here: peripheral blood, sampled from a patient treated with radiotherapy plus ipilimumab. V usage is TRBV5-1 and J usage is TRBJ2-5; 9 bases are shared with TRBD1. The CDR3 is CASSSYLTGGEETQYF. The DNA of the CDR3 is TGCGCCAGCAGCTCCTACCTCACAGGGGGCGAGGAGACCCAGTACTTC.